A selection of T cell receptor beta chains follows, all from one sample in a study of shared clonotypes between healthy human individuals. TCRdb's copy holds only in-frame clones and misses some; the assay was immunoSEQ multiplex PCR. This repertoire shows roughly 2.5 million clones, over 85% found once; its top ten account for over 0.12%. The sample consisted of naive CD4+ T cells sorted from blood. These TCRs come from a man aged 18 to 30 in good health. The CDR3 runs from the conserved cysteine through the conserved F or W. The D gene is left open where the match is weak. The size field is filled for only some rows; it gives once, few, many or a size class.

TRBV30	.	TRBJ2-7	13	.	TGTGCCTGGAGTAACACAGGGCCCTACGAGCAGTACTTC	CAWSNTGPYEQYF
TRBV6-5	TRBD1	TRBJ2-2	16	.	TGTGCCAGCAGTTATACAGGACAGGCCGTCACCGGGGAGCTGTTTTTT	CASSYTGQAVTGELFF
TRBV6-6	TRBD1	TRBJ1-5	15	.	TGTGCCAGCAGTTACTCGGACAGGGCCGGGCAGCCCCAGCATTTT	CASSYSDRAGQPQHF
TRBV6-5	.	TRBJ2-1	15	.	TGTGCCAGCATAGAGGCCGGGAGTGTGTTAAATGAGCAGTTCTTC	CASIEAGSVLNEQFF
TRBV2	TRBD1	TRBJ2-2	14	.	TGTGCCAGCGCAGGACAGGGACGCACCGGGGAGCTGTTTTTT	CASAGQGRTGELFF
TRBV7-2	TRBD2	TRBJ2-1	16	.	TGTGCCAGCAGGCCCCCTCTAGCGGGGGGTATCCGAGGGCAGTTCTTC	CASRPPLAGGIRGQFF
TRBV14	TRBD1	TRBJ1-1	19	.	TGTGCCAGCAGCCAAGACAGGGGGCCGCGGATAAGAAGTTTCACTGAAGCTTTCTTT	CASSQDRGPRIRSFTEAFF
TRBV2	.	TRBJ2-5	13	.	TGTGCCAGCAGTGTAGGGGGGAGAGAGACCCAGTACTTC	CASSVGGRETQYF
TRBV5-1	TRBD2	TRBJ2-1	17	.	TGCGCCAGCAGCTCGTTAGGACTAGCGGGAGGGTACAATGAGCAGTTCTTC	CASSSLGLAGGYNEQFF
TRBV27	TRBD2	TRBJ2-2	16	.	TGTGCCAGCAGCCGCTCCTTTGCGGGAGGGCCCGGGGAGCTGTTTTTT	CASSRSFAGGPGELFF
TRBV5-6	.	TRBJ2-5	14	.	TGTGCCAGCAGCTCACGTACTAGAAGGGAGACCCAGTACTTC	CASSSRTRRETQYF
TRBV9	.	TRBJ1-2	15	.	TGTGCCAGCAGCGTAGCTCGGGTCTCCGGCTATGGCTACACCTTC	CASSVARVSGYGYTF
TRBV6-1	.	TRBJ1-2	13	once	TGTGCCAGCAGTGAAGCAGGGGAGGGTGGCTACACCTTC	CASSEAGEGGYTF
TRBV18	TRBD1	TRBJ2-7	14	.	TGTGCCAGCTCACTTTCGACAGGGACCTACGAGCAGTACTTC	CASSLSTGTYEQYF